Each of the 26 T cell receptor beta chains below was sequenced from the same sample in a study of OX40 agonist ivuxolimab in advanced cancers. The data were produced by immunoSEQ multiplex PCR, yet TCRdb's version contains in-frame clones alone and is incomplete. This repertoire shows 98,000 or so clones, 91% found once; its top ten account for over 0.6%. The starting material was CD4+ or CD8+ T cells sorted from blood, obtained in a trial of the OX40 agonist ivuxolimab. Receptors originate from an adult with an advanced solid tumor such as melanoma, head and neck, liver or kidney cancer.

The chain has TRBV4-1 and TRBJ2-3; D gene uncertain. Between the trimmed V and J ends, which lost 2 bases and 6 bases, there was a span of 9 bases. Germline loops: CDR1 MGHRA, CDR2 YSYEKL. The CDR3 length is 13 residues. The CDR3 region is CASSQSTKDTQYF. DNA for the CDR3: TGCGCCAGCAGCCAATCCACTAAGGATACGCAGTATTTT.

The chain combines TRBV9 with TRBJ2-1; 7 nucleotides match TRBD2. Germline V gene lookup returns CDR1 SGDLS and CDR2 YYNGEE. V lost 4 bases, J lost 8 bases, and 6 bases stayed unmatched. This CDR3 is 13 amino acids long. The CDR3 sequence: CASSLRGVDEQFF. CDR3 DNA: TGTGCCAGCAGCCTTCGGGGGGTCGATGAGCAGTTCTTC.

The V and J genes are TRBV5-1 and TRBJ1-2; a weak D match, TRBD1 (5 bases). Trimming stripped 4 bases from V and 3 bases from J, with 10 bases between. In germline, CDR1 is SGHRS, CDR2 YFSETQ. The CDR3 consists of 13 residues. The CDR3 DNA sequence: TGCGCCAGCAGCGAGGACACCGACTATGGCTACACCTTC. Amino acids: CASSEDTDYGYTF.

The V call is TRBV6-1, the J call TRBJ1-2, with D perhaps matching TRBD1 (6 bases). V was pared by 1 base and J by 4 bases, with 13 bases between. The CDR3 totals 15 residues. Germline loops: CDR1 MNHNS, CDR2 SASEGT. The CDR3 loop reads CASSEGGGAGYGYTF. The CDR3 nucleotides are TGTGCCAGCAGTGAAGGTGGGGGGGCGGGCTATGGCTACACCTTC.

V is TRBV9 and J is TRBJ2-5, with D possibly being TRBD1 (5 bases). CDR1 is SGDLS and CDR2 is YYNGEE in the germline V gene. The CDR3 totals 17 residues. V dropped 3 bases and J dropped 2 bases, with 20 bases sitting between them. Here the CDR3 reads CASSGAKGRAIQETQYF. The CDR3 bases are TGTGCCAGCAGCGGGGCCAAAGGCAGGGCTATACAAGAGACCCAGTACTTC.

The chain links TRBV4-1 to TRBJ1-6, with 7 bases that match TRBD1. J lost 0 bases, V lost 0 bases, and 11 bases had no gene match. CDR1 MGHRA and CDR2 YSYEKL come from the germline V gene. This CDR3 region has 20 residues. CDR3 DNA: TGCGCCAGCAGCCAAGATCGGGGTTACAGGGGAAGCTCCTATAATTCACCCCTCCACTTT. Translation gives CASSQDRGYRGSSYNSPLHF.

The chain couples TRBV18 to TRBJ2-1; 7 positions match TRBD1. The CDR3 is 15 residues long. The V segment lost 3 bases and the J segment 8 bases; nucleotides outside the gene matches: 10. Looked up from germline, CDR1 is KGHSH and CDR2 is LQKENI. CDR3 amino acids: CASSPGDGTGDEQFF. The CDR3 coding sequence is TGTGCCAGCTCACCGGGCGATGGAACAGGGGATGAGCAGTTCTTC.

The rearrangement uses TRBV6-1 and TRBJ2-5; a weak D match, TRBD2 (6 bases). V lost 7 bases and J 7 bases, leaving 13 bases between the germline ends. CDR1 and CDR2 from the germline V gene are MNHNS and SASEGT. This CDR3 is 12 amino acids long. The CDR3: CASNLARGTQYF. CDR3 nucleotide sequence: TGTGCCAGCAATCTAGCGCGGGGGACCCAGTACTTC.

This clone was observed once. The chain carries TRBV18 and TRBJ2-3; D is ambiguous. Germline assignment: CDR1 KGHSH and CDR2 LQKENI. This CDR3 has 15 residues. V dropped 0 bases and J dropped 4 bases, with 11 bases sitting between them. For the CDR3, the DNA is TGTGCCAGCTCACCACCGTCCACCGGTGCAGATACGCAGTATTTT. This encodes CASSPPSTGADTQYF.

This chain links TRBV5-1 with TRBJ2-7; 7 bases are shared with TRBD2. The germline gives CDR1 SGHRS, CDR2 YFSETQ. The CDR3 length is 14 residues. V dropped 0 bases and J dropped 5; count of bases not matched to a gene: 5. Written as DNA, the CDR3 is TGCGCCAGCAGCTTGGGGGCGGGGGACGACGAGCAGTACTTC. Its protein product is CASSLGAGDDEQYF.

In nucleotides, the CDR3 is TGTGCCAGCAGCCCGGGCGGGAATCAGCCCCAGCATTTT. Translating gives CASSPGGNQPQHF. This sequence joins TRBV6-5 and TRBJ1-5; no clear D gene. The CDR3 covers 13 residues. The germline V gene has CDR1 MNHEY and CDR2 SVGAGI. V gave up 6 bases and J gave up 4 bases, with 10 bases separating them.

Points on this clone: The junction departs from the called germline gene at one end, perhaps through a read error. The V and J genes are TRBV7-7 and TRBJ2-2; 9 bases align to TRBD1. This CDR3 region has 15 residues. The germline V gene encodes CDR1 SSHAT and CDR2 FNYEAQ (reference sequence). The CDR3 nucleotides read TGTGCTAGCAGCTTAGGGACAGGGTCCGACGGGGAGCTGTTTTTT. Its protein is CASSLGTGSDGELFF. The whole variable domain, filled in from reference TRBV7-7 and TRBJ2-2, reads GAGVSQSPRYKVTKRGQDVTLRCDPISSHATLYWYQQALGQGPEFLTYFNYEAQPDKSGLPSDRFSAERPEGSISTLTIQRTEQRDSAMYRCASSLGTGSDGELFFGEGSRLTVL.

The genes are TRBV7-6 and TRBJ2-1; 11 nucleotides line up with TRBD2. The CDR3 sequence is 17 residues long. V trimming: 5 bases; J trimming: 8 bases; junction bases outside the gene matches: 14. Germline assignment: CDR1 SGHVS and CDR2 FNYEAQ. This CDR3 is CASSRNSGRGFSYEQFF. In DNA form, the CDR3 reads TGTGCCAGCAGCCGAAATAGCGGGAGGGGGTTTAGCTATGAGCAGTTCTTC.

The chain is built from TRBV6-6 and TRBJ2-5, with D hard to call. The CDR3 totals 12 residues. V lost 6 bases and J 1 base, leaving 6 bases between the germline ends. CDR1 MNHNY and CDR2 SVGAGI come from the germline V gene (reference sequence). CDR3 DNA: TGTGCCAGCAGGAGGAGCCAAGAGACCCAGTACTTC. This sequence encodes CASRRSQETQYF.

V usage is TRBV6-6 and J usage is TRBJ2-4; maybe TRBD1 (5 bases). Between the trimmed V and J ends, which lost 8 bases and 1 base, there was a span of 9 bases. The germline V gene encodes CDR1 MNHNY and CDR2 SVGAGI (reference sequence). This CDR3 region has 13 residues. The CDR3 sequence: CASERQAKNIQYF. In DNA, the CDR3 is TGTGCCAGCGAAAGACAGGCCAAAAACATTCAGTACTTC.

With regard to this clone: Other DNA sequences in the sample encode the same CDR3. V is TRBV7-3 and J is TRBJ2-3; 12 nucleotides align to TRBD1. This CDR3 spans 15 amino acids. V lost 5 bases and J lost 2; bases outside the gene matches: 2. Germline-derived CDR1 and CDR2 are SGHTA and FQGTGA. CDR3 DNA sequence: TGTGCCAGCAGCCTGGGACAGGGGGCCACAGATACGCAGTATTTT. Its protein is CASSLGQGATDTQYF. Full variable domain (outside the CDR3, taken from reference TRBV7-3 and TRBJ2-3): GAGVSQTPSNKVTEKGKYVELRCDPISGHTALYWYRQSLGQGPEFLIYFQGTGAADDSGLPNDRFFAVRPEGSVSTLKIQRTERGDSAVYLCASSLGQGATDTQYFGPGTRLTVL.

This chain joins TRBV7-3 and TRBJ2-7; D may correspond to TRBD1 or TRBD2 (5 bases each). The CDR3 is 13 amino acids. V dropped 8 bases and J dropped 6 bases, with 17 bases sitting between them. In germline, CDR1 is SGHTA, CDR2 FQGTGA. CDR3 loop: CASATGTPAEQYF. The DNA for the CDR3 is TGTGCCAGCGCGACCGGGACGCCGGCCGAGCAGTACTTC.

This clone was seen once. The J gene is TRBJ2-5, the V gene TRBV5-1, with TRBD1 matching over 8 bases. V lost 0 bases to trimming and J lost 1 base; unmatched junction nucleotides: 5. This CDR3 spans 16 amino acids. Germline V gene lookup returns CDR1 SGHRS and CDR2 YFSETQ. Here the CDR3 reads CASSLGGQVGQETQYF. The CDR3 nucleotides read TGCGCCAGCAGCTTGGGGGGACAGGTCGGCCAAGAGACCCAGTACTTC.

The V and J genes are TRBV9 and TRBJ1-1; 7 positions match TRBD1. CDR3 length: 16 residues. The V gene end was trimmed by 0 bases and the J gene end by 0 bases; junction bases not matched to a gene: 5. Looked up from germline, CDR1 is SGDLS and CDR2 is YYNGEE. CDR3 coding DNA: TGTGCCAGCAGCGTAGTGGGGACAGATTTGAACACTGAAGCTTTCTTT. This sequence encodes CASSVVGTDLNTEAFF.

The rearrangement uses TRBV19 and TRBJ1-2; D call uncertain. V was clipped by 2 bases and J by 6 bases, with 4 bases between them. CDR1 and CDR2 from the germline V gene are LNHDA and SQIVND (reference sequence). The CDR3 totals 11 residues. CDR3 protein: CASSINHGYTF. Here the CDR3 DNA reads TGTGCCAGTAGTATAAACCATGGCTACACCTTC.

The V gene is TRBV5-5, the J gene TRBJ2-5; D not certain. This CDR3 has 14 residues. Germline lookup yields CDR1 SGHKS and CDR2 YYEKEE (reference sequence). V was cut by 3 bases and J by 9 bases, with 18 bases left in between. The CDR3 sequence is CASSSAPPTLAQYF. DNA of the CDR3: TGTGCCAGCAGCTCCGCCCCCCCCACGTTGGCCCAGTACTTC.

The chain is built from TRBV5-1 and TRBJ2-7, with 8 bases that match TRBD2. The V gene's germline CDR1 is SGHRS and CDR2 YFSETQ. The CDR3 spans 15 residues. The ends lost 4 bases at V and 1 base at J; junction bases unmatched: 7. CDR3 protein: CASSPGGGPSYEQYF. The DNA of the CDR3 is TGCGCCAGCAGCCCCGGGGGGGGGCCGTCCTACGAGCAGTACTTC. Together with reference TRBV5-1 and TRBJ2-7, the CDR3 gives the full variable domain: KAGVTQTPRYLIKTRGQQVTLSCSPISGHRSVSWYQQTPGQGLQFLFEYFSETQRNKGNFPGRFSGRQFSNSRSEMNVSTLELGDSALYLCASSPGGGPSYEQYFGPGTRLTVT.

A single count supports this clone. This chain connects TRBV4-2 to TRBJ2-2, with 9 nucleotides matching TRBD1. CDR1 is LGHNA, CDR2 YNFKEQ, per germline. V shed 0 bases and J 4 bases; nucleotides not matched to a gene: 9. The CDR3 spans 18 residues. In DNA form, the CDR3 reads TGTGCCAGCAGCCAAGATCCGTCGGGACAGGGTTCCACCGGGGAGCTGTTTTTT. This codes for CASSQDPSGQGSTGELFF.

The chain carries TRBV2 and TRBJ2-1; the D gene is possibly TRBD2 (5 bases). Germline V lookup: CDR1 SNHLY, CDR2 FYNNEI. Deletions cut 0 bases from V and 7 bases from J, with 22 bases between. The CDR3 runs 18 residues. The CDR3 loop reads CASSEALVPLRALNEQFF. In DNA form, the CDR3 reads TGTGCCAGCAGTGAAGCTCTCGTCCCCTTGCGGGCCTTAAATGAGCAGTTCTTC. The whole variable domain, remainder taken from reference TRBV2 and TRBJ2-1, is EPEVTQTPSHQVTQMGQEVILRCVPISNHLYFYWYRQILGQKVEFLVSFYNNEISEKSEIFDDQFSVERPDGSNFTLKIRSTKLEDSAMYFCASSEALVPLRALNEQFFGPGTRLTVL.

The J gene is TRBJ2-6, the V gene TRBV5-1; 7 positions agree with TRBD1. V was clipped by 0 bases and J by 0 bases; unmatched bases: 6. Germline CDR1 reads SGHRS; CDR2 reads YFSETQ. CDR3 length: 18 residues. CDR3: CASSLGGTARSGANVLTF. The CDR3, as DNA: TGCGCCAGCAGCTTGGGGGGGACAGCCCGCTCTGGGGCCAACGTCCTGACTTTC.

J is TRBJ2-3 and V is TRBV19; 9 bases are shared with TRBD2. The length of the CDR3 is 13 residues. Germline CDR1 is LNHDA and CDR2 is SQIVND (reference sequence). With 10 bases clipped from V and 4 bases from J, the junction kept 6 bases outside the gene matches. CDR3 nucleotides: TGTGCCATTAATAGCGGGAGTTCAGATACGCAGTATTTT. This sequence encodes CAINSGSSDTQYF. Variable domain in full (rest from reference TRBV19 and TRBJ2-3): DGGITQSPKYLFRKEGQNVTLSCEQNLNHDAMYWYRQDPGQGLRLIYYSQIVNDFQKGDIAEGYSVSREKKESFPLTVTSAQKNPTAFYLCAINSGSSDTQYFGPGTRLTVL.